The 2 T cell receptor beta chains reported below all come from one sample, sequenced in a study of regulatory T cells in long-lasting Graves disease. The time point was: newly diagnosed GD, antithyroid drugs for less than 3 months. There was RNA extracted from PBMCs, and the TCR library was made from it. In building TCR beta libraries, iRepertoire HTBI primers were used together with Arm-PCR of CDR3 regions. TCRdb re-called the multiplex PCR reads through MiXCR, storing one row per CDR3 protein. The sample has about 500,000 distinct CDR3 sequences; about 12% are singletons. This sample also appeared in a second study, on T cells in Graves' hyperthyroidism and ophthalmopathy.

The sample was peripheral blood mononuclear cells (PBMCs), taken at new diagnosis, from a patient treated with antithyroid drugs. All receptors come from a woman aged 25 to 39 with Graves disease.

The V gene is TRBV5-4, the J gene TRBJ1-2, with TRBD1 matching 7 bases. V lost 1 base and J lost 0; bases outside the gene matches: 3. The germline V gene has CDR1 SGHNT and CDR2 YYREEE (reference sequence). This CDR3 comprises 15 residues. Here the CDR3 DNA reads TGTGCCAGCAGCTTGCCCGGGACAGCTAACTATGGCTACACCTTC. Translated: CASSLPGTANYGYTF.

The chain couples TRBV3-1 to TRBJ2-2; 7 bases agree with TRBD1. The ends lost 6 bases at V and 7 bases at J; junction bases unmatched: 5. The CDR3 contains 13 residues. Looked up from germline, CDR1 is LGHDT and CDR2 is YNNKEL (reference sequence). The CDR3 bases are TGTGCCAGCAGTCGACAGGGAAGCGGGGAGCTGTTTTTT. Amino acid sequence: CASSRQGSGELFF.